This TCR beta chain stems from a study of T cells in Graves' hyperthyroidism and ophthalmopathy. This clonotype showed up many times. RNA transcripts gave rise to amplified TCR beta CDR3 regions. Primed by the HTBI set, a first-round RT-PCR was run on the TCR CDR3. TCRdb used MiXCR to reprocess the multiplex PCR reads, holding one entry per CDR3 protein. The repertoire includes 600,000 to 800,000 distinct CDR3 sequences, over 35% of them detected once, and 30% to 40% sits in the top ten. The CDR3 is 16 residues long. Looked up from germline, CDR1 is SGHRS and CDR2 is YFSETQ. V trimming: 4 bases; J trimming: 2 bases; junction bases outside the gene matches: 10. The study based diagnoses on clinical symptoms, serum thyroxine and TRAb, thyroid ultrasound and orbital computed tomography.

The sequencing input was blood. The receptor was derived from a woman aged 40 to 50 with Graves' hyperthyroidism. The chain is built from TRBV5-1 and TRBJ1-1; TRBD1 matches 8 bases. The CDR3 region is CASSPWGGQGNTEAFF. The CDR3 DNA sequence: TGCGCCAGCAGCCCCTGGGGCGGACAGGGAAACACTGAAGCTTTCTTT.